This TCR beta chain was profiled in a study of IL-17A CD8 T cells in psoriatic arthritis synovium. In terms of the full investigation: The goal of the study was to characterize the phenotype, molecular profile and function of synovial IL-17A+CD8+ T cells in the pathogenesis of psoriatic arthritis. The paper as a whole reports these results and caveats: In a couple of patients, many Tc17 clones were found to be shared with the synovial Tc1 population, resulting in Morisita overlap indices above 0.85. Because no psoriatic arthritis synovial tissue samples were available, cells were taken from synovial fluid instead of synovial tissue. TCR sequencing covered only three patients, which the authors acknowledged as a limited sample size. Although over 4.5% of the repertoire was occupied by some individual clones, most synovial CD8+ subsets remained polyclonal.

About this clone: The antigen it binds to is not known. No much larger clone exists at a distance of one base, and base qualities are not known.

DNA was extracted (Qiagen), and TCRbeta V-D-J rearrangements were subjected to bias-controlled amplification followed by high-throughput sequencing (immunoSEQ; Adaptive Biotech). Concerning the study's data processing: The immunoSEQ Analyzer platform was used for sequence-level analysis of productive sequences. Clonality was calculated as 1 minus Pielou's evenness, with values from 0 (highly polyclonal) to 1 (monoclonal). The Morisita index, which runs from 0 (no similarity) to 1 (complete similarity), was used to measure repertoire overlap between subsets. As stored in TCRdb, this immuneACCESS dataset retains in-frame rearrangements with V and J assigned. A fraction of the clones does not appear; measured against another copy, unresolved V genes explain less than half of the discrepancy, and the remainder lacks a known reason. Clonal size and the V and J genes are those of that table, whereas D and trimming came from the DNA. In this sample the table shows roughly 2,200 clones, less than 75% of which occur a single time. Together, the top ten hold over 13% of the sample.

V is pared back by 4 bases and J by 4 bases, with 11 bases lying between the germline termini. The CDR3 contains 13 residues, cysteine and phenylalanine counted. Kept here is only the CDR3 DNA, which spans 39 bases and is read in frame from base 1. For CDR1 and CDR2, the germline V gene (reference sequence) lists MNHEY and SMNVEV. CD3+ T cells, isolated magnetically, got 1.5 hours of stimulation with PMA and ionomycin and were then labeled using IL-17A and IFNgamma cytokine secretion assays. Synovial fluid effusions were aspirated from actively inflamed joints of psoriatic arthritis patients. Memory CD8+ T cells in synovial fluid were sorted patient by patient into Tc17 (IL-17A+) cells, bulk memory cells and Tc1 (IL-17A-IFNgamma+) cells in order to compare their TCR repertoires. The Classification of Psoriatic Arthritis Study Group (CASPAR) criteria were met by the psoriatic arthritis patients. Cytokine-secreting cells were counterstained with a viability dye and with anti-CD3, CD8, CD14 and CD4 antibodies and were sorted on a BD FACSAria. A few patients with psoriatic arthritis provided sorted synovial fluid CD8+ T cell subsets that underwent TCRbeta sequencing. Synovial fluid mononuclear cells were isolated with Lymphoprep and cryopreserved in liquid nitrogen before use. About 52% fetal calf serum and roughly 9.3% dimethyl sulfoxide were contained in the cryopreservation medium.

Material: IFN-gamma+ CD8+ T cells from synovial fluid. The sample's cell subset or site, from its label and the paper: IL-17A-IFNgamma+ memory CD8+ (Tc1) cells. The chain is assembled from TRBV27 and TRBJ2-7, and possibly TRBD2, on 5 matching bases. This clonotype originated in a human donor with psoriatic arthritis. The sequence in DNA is TGTGCCAGCAGTTCAGGACTTCCATACGAGCAGTACTTC. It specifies CASSSGLPYEQYF.